One and the same sample provided the 29 T cell receptor beta chains below, sequenced in a study of OX40 agonist ivuxolimab in advanced cancers. Method: immunoSEQ multiplex PCR; TCRdb's copy keeps in-frame clones and lacks some. The sample yields just under 55,000 clones, 60% to 80% seen once. The specimen was CD4+ or CD8+ T cells sorted from blood, collected in a trial of the OX40 agonist ivuxolimab. These receptors were obtained from an adult with an advanced solid tumor such as melanoma, head and neck, liver or kidney cancer.

The rearrangement uses TRBV11-3 and TRBJ2-1; no reliable D call. The CDR3 length is 11 residues. The V gene's germline CDR1 is SGHNT and CDR2 YENEEA. Trimming removed 0 bases from V and 6 bases from J, with 0 bases in between. The CDR3 DNA follows: TGTGCCAGCAGCTTAGACAATGAGCAGTTCTTC. This sequence encodes CASSLDNEQFF.

V is TRBV7-2 and J is TRBJ2-2; TRBD2 matches at 15 bases. The junction had 4 bases not matched to a gene; V was cut back by 3 bases and J by 5 bases. Per the germline V gene, CDR1 is SGHTA and CDR2 is FQGNSA. There are 17 residues in the CDR3. As DNA, the CDR3 is TGTGCCAGCAGCTTCCGGACTAGCGGGAGGGAGACCGGGGAGCTGTTTTTT. Translation: CASSFRTSGRETGELFF. Full variable domain (rest looked up from reference TRBV7-2 and TRBJ2-2): GAGVSQSPSNKVTEKGKDVELRCDPISGHTALYWYRQSLGQGLEFLIYFQGNSAPDKSGLPSDRFSAERTGGSVSTLTIQRTQQEDSAVYLCASSFRTSGRETGELFFGEGSRLTVL.

This rearrangement joins TRBV5-1 to TRBJ2-3, with TRBD2 identical over 7 bases. The CDR3 loop spans 14 amino acids. Germline V lookup: CDR1 SGHRS, CDR2 YFSETQ. V gave up 1 base and J gave up 6 bases; unmatched junction bases: 5. CDR3 DNA sequence: TGCGCCAGCAGCTTGAGTACTAGCGTGGATACGCAGTATTTT. It encodes CASSLSTSVDTQYF.

This chain joins TRBV11-3 and TRBJ2-1; tentatively, D is TRBD1 (5 bases). The CDR3 runs to 12 residues. CDR1 and CDR2 (germline): SGHNT, YENEEA. Deletions cut 5 bases from V and 6 bases from J, with 8 bases between. In nucleotides, the CDR3 is TGTGCCAGCAGCGGGCAGGGCAATGAGCAGTTCTTC. Amino acids: CASSGQGNEQFF.

The rearrangement links TRBV6-1 to TRBJ2-2; the D is unclear. The CDR3 runs to 13 residues. With 4 bases removed from V and 6 bases from J, the gap between germline ends came to 9 bases. Germline assignment: CDR1 MNHNS and CDR2 SASEGT. The CDR3 DNA follows: TGTGCCAGCAGTGTTACAGCTGCCGGGGAGCTGTTTTTT. Translated: CASSVTAAGELFF.

The V call is TRBV4-3, the J call TRBJ1-1, with D tentatively TRBD1 (5 bases). Trimming took 0 bases from V and 2 from J, leaving 16 bases between them. The CDR3 spans 17 residues. Germline V gives CDR1 LGHNA, CDR2 YSLEER. The CDR3 spells CASSQEGRKGLNTEAFF. CDR3 DNA: TGCGCCAGCAGCCAAGAGGGGCGGAAGGGCCTCAACACTGAAGCTTTCTTT.

The rearrangement links TRBV19 to TRBJ2-7; weak D call: TRBD1 (6 bases). The CDR3 has 13 residues. Germline V lookup: CDR1 LNHDA, CDR2 SQIVND (reference sequence). V lost 10 bases and J lost 3, with 16 bases in between. CDR3 in DNA: TGTGCCACGTCAGGGGCGATTTACTACGAGCAGTACTTC. This sequence encodes CATSGAIYYEQYF. The full variable domain, completed using reference TRBV19 and TRBJ2-7, is DGGITQSPKYLFRKEGQNVTLSCEQNLNHDAMYWYRQDPGQGLRLIYYSQIVNDFQKGDIAEGYSVSREKKESFPLTVTSAQKNPTAFYLCATSGAIYYEQYFGPGTRLTVT.

This clone showed up just a few times. The chain recombines TRBV29-1 with TRBJ2-3, with D possibly being TRBD2 (5 bases). Germline loops: CDR1 SQVTM, CDR2 ANQGSEA. V gave up 7 bases and J gave up 4 bases, with 12 bases separating them. The CDR3 is 12 amino acids. The CDR3 DNA sequence: TGCAGCGGCCGGCCCGGGGCAGATACGCAGTATTTT. This codes for CSGRPGADTQYF.

In this sample, this clone turned up a few times. V usage is TRBV28 and J usage is TRBJ1-5, with D perhaps matching TRBD1 (6 bases). Per germline, CDR1 MDHEN and CDR2 SYDVKM. CDR3 length: 17 amino acids. The V gene lost 7 bases and the J gene lost 0 bases, with 19 bases spanning the gap. The CDR3: CASNHAQGSFSNQPQHF. The CDR3 region has the DNA TGTGCCAGCAACCACGCGCAGGGGAGTTTTAGCAATCAGCCCCAGCATTTT.

V and J are TRBV5-1 and TRBJ2-7; possibly TRBD1 or TRBD2 for D (5 bases each). V lost 0 bases, J lost 2 bases, and 9 bases lay in between. In germline, CDR1 is SGHRS, CDR2 YFSETQ. The CDR3 length is 14 residues. The CDR3 spells CASSLGGTAYEQYF. In nucleotides, the CDR3 is TGCGCCAGCAGCTTGGGAGGGACGGCCTACGAGCAGTACTTC.

The V gene is TRBV18, the J gene TRBJ1-2, with 7 bases matching TRBD1. Per the germline V gene, CDR1 is KGHSH and CDR2 is LQKENI. Unmatched junction bases numbered 11, after V lost 4 bases and J lost 3 bases. The CDR3 is 16 amino acids. The CDR3: CASSQTSGDRHYGYTF. The CDR3 region has the DNA TGTGCCAGCTCACAAACCTCGGGGGACAGACACTATGGCTACACCTTC.

The chain couples TRBV7-2 to TRBJ2-2; D is unresolved. The V and J ends lost 7 bases and 6 bases respectively, with 18 bases between them. CDR3 size: 15 residues. Germline V gene data show CDR1 as SGHTA and CDR2 as FQGNSA. The CDR3 spells CASIPHGRRPGELFF. The CDR3 bases are TGTGCCAGCATCCCGCACGGACGAAGGCCCGGGGAGCTGTTTTTT.

V gene TRBV18 combines with J gene TRBJ1-1, with TRBD1 as a possible D gene (6 bases). CDR1 and CDR2 (germline): KGHSH, LQKENI. V lost 4 bases, J lost 3 bases, and 9 bases lay in between. CDR3 size: 13 residues. The CDR3 protein is CASSRGLDTEAFF. CDR3 bases: TGTGCCAGCTCACGGGGGCTGGACACTGAAGCTTTCTTT.

This clone was recorded only once. The rearrangement joins TRBV27 to TRBJ2-1, with 11 bases identical to TRBD2. With V trimmed by 6 bases and J by 2 bases, 12 bases remained unmatched. The germline V gene has CDR1 MNHEY and CDR2 SMNVEV (reference sequence). The CDR3 runs to 18 residues. CDR3 in amino acids: CASRGYGTSGATYNEQFF. DNA for the CDR3: TGTGCCAGCAGGGGATACGGGACTAGCGGCGCAACCTACAATGAGCAGTTCTTC.

The chain employs TRBV7-2 and TRBJ2-1; weak D call: TRBD2 (5 bases). Trimming shortened V by 2 bases and J by 8 bases, and 7 bases separated the two germline ends. Germline V gives CDR1 SGHTA, CDR2 FQGNSA. The CDR3 totals 12 residues. In DNA form, the CDR3 reads TGTGCCAGCAGCTTACGGCGGGATGAGCAGTTCTTC. Translating it yields CASSLRRDEQFF.

This chain joins TRBV28 and TRBJ2-1; TRBD1 is a possible D gene (6 bases). This CDR3 contains 12 residues. In germline, CDR1 is MDHEN, CDR2 SYDVKM. V was trimmed by 3 bases and J by 12 bases, leaving 12 bases between them. This CDR3 is CASSLTGFWQFF. DNA for the CDR3: TGTGCCAGCAGTTTGACAGGTTTTTGGCAGTTCTTC.

V is TRBV7-8 and J is TRBJ2-7, with TRBD2 as a possible D gene (5 bases). V lost 3 bases, J lost 2 bases, and 14 bases lay in between. CDR3 size: 15 residues. Germline lookup yields CDR1 SGHVS and CDR2 FQNEAQ. DNA for the CDR3: TGTGCCAGCAGCTTCCCAGGAGGCCGGACCTACGAGCAGTACTTC. This gives the protein CASSFPGGRTYEQYF.

The chain carries TRBV6-6 and TRBJ1-2; D is ambiguous. Looked up from germline, CDR1 is MNHNY and CDR2 is SVGAGI (reference sequence). The CDR3 has 12 residues. V was shortened by 6 bases and J by 4 bases, with 9 bases between the two germline ends. CDR3 in DNA: TGTGCCAGCAGGTTCAGCGGCTATGGCTACACCTTC. Encoded protein: CASRFSGYGYTF.

The V call is TRBV7-9, the J call TRBJ2-1; a possible D gene is TRBD2 (5 bases). The CDR3 consists of 16 residues. Trimming took off 5 bases at V and 2 bases at J, with 16 bases between the two ends. Germline CDR1 SEHNR, CDR2 FQNEAQ (reference sequence). CDR3 in amino acids: CASSPSLASTYNEQFF. The CDR3 nucleotides are TGTGCCAGCAGCCCGAGTCTAGCTTCTACCTACAATGAGCAGTTCTTC.

The J gene is TRBJ2-2, the V gene TRBV7-9, with 13 bases identical to TRBD2. Germline assignment: CDR1 SEHNR and CDR2 FQNEAQ (reference sequence). V shed 5 bases, J shed 5 bases, and the junction held 14 bases outside the gene matches. The CDR3 is 19 residues long. CDR3 region: CASSPWTSGGAPVTGELFF. Here the CDR3 DNA reads TGTGCCAGCAGCCCCTGGACTAGCGGGGGAGCCCCGGTGACCGGGGAGCTGTTTTTT.

The V gene is TRBV10-1, the J gene TRBJ2-5, with a tentative D call TRBD1 (5 bases). The J call may be faulty, since TRBJ2-7 better matches the DNA end. The CDR3 is made up of 14 amino acids. Germline CDR1 and CDR2: WNHNN and SYGVQD (reference sequence). CDR3: CASSEGRVGYEQYF. The CDR3 coding sequence is TGCGCCAGCAGTGAGGGCAGGGTCGGCTACGAGCAGTACTTC.

In DNA form, the CDR3 reads TGTGCCAGCAGTGAAGCGCTCGGAGGGGCTTGGGTAGGCAATCAGCCCCAGCATTTT. As protein: CASSEALGGAWVGNQPQHF. The J gene is TRBJ1-5, the V gene TRBV6-1, with D perhaps TRBD1 (5 bases). V dropped 0 bases and J dropped 2 bases, with 20 bases sitting between them. This CDR3 is 19 amino acids long. The V gene's germline CDR1 is MNHNS and CDR2 SASEGT.

The chain employs TRBV28 and TRBJ1-2; 8 bases are shared with TRBD1. The CDR3 runs 14 residues. Germline CDR1 is MDHEN and CDR2 is SYDVKM. Trimming removed 2 bases from V and 8 bases from J; junction bases left unmatched: 7. The CDR3 bases are TGTGCCAGCAGTTTAACGCAGGGGGCGAAAGGCTACACCTTC. Translated: CASSLTQGAKGYTF.

J is TRBJ1-1 and V is TRBV4-3; no clear D gene. V lost 0 bases, J lost 5 bases, and 10 bases lay in between. The CDR3 is made up of 14 amino acids. In germline, CDR1 is LGHNA, CDR2 YSLEER. As DNA, the CDR3 is TGCGCCAGCAGCCAAGAGAACCGGGAGACTGAAGCTTTCTTT. Amino acid sequence: CASSQENRETEAFF.

The rearrangement uses TRBV30 and TRBJ2-3; possibly TRBD2 for D (6 bases). CDR1 and CDR2 from the germline V gene are GTSNPN and SVGIG (reference sequence). The V end was cut by 3 bases, the J end by 2 bases, with 12 bases between. This CDR3 has 14 residues. The CDR3 loop is CAWRFGRDTDTQYF. Written as DNA, the CDR3 is TGTGCCTGGAGGTTTGGGCGGGACACAGATACGCAGTATTTT.

The genes are TRBV9 and TRBJ2-7; D might be TRBD1 or TRBD2, each matching 6 bases. Trimming took 1 base from V and 7 from J, leaving 12 bases between them. Germline lookup yields CDR1 SGDLS and CDR2 YYNGEE. The CDR3 contains 13 residues. DNA of the CDR3: TGTGCCAGCAGCGTAAGGGGGGACGGGGAGCAGTACTTC. This codes for CASSVRGDGEQYF.

This chain joins TRBV18 and TRBJ2-3; TRBD2 is a possible D gene (6 bases). V was shortened by 2 bases and J by 2 bases, with 14 bases between the two germline ends. This CDR3 is built from 16 residues. In germline, CDR1 is KGHSH, CDR2 LQKENI. CDR3 coding DNA: TGTGCCAGCTCACCAGGAGGGGCCGGGGTCACAGATACGCAGTATTTT. The encoded protein is CASSPGGAGVTDTQYF.

J is TRBJ1-1 and V is TRBV29-1, with D tentatively TRBD1 (5 bases). The germline V and J ends were trimmed by 8 bases and 3 bases, with 19 bases remaining between them. CDR3 length: 14 residues. Germline CDR1 and CDR2: SQVTM and ANQGSEA. The CDR3 coding sequence is TGCAGCTCCGGTTGGGGGTCCGGGTACACTGAAGCTTTCTTT. It codes for CSSGWGSGYTEAFF.

The V gene is TRBV6-4, the J gene TRBJ2-3, with D possibly matching TRBD1 (5 bases). Germline V CDR1 and CDR2: MRHNA, SNTAGT. V was clipped by 3 bases and J by 5 bases, with 9 bases between them. The CDR3 length is 13 residues. The CDR3 is CASSDLTGDTQYF. The CDR3, as DNA: TGTGCCAGCAGTGATCTTACAGGAGATACGCAGTATTTT.